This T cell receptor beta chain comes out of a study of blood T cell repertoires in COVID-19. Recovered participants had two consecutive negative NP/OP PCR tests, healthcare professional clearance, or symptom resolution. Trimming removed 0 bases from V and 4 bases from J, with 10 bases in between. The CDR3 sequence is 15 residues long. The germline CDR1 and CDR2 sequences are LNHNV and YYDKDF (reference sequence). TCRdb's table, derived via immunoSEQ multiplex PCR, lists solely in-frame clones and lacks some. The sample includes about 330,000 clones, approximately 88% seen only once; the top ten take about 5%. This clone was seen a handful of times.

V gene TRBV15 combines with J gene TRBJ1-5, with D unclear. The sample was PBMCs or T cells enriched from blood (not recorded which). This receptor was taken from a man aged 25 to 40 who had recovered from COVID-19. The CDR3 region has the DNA TGTGCCACCAGCAGAGATCTCGGTTCTAATCAGCCCCAGCATTTT. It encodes CATSRDLGSNQPQHF.